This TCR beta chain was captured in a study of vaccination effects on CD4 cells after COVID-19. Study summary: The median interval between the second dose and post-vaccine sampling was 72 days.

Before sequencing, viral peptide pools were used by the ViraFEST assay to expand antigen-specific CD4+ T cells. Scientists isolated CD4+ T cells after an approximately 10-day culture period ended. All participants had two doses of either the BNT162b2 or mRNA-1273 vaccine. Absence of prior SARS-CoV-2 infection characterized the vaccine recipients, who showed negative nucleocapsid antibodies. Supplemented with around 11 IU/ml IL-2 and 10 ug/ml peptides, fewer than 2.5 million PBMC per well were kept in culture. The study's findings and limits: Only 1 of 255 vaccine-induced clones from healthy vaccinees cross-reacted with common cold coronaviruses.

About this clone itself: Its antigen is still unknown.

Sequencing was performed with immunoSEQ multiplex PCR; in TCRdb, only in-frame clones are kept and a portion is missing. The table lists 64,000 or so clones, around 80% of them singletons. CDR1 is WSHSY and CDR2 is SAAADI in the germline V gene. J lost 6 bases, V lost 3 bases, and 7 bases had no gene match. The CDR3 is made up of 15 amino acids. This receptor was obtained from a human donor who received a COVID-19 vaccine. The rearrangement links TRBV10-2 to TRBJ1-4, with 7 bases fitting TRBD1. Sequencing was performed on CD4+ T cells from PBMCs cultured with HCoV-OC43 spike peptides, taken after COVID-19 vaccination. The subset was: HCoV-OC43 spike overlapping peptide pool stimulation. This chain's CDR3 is CASSDRGTVDEKLFF. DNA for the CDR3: TGCGCCAGCAGTGACAGAGGGACAGTGGATGAAAAACTGTTTTTT.